These T cell receptor beta chains were read from a single sample in a study of blood T cell repertoires in COVID-19. Sequencing used immunoSEQ multiplex PCR; TCRdb keeps in-frame clones, though not all of them. The table shows under 200,000 clones, with roughly 91% occurring only once. Sequences were obtained from peripheral blood. The receptor source for this set is a man between 40 and 49 years old with active or convalescent COVID-19. The CDR3 runs from the conserved cysteine through the conserved F or W. The D gene is left open where the match is weak. The size of a clone is reported for some rows only, either as once, few or many, or as a class for expanded clones.

v_call: TRBV7-9; clone_size: NA; d_call: NA; j_call: TRBJ1-2; cdr3_aa: CASSFLRGYGANYGYTF; cdr3_nt: TGTGCCAGCAGCTTTCTGAGAGGGTACGGGGCTAACTATGGCTACACCTTC
v_call: TRBV27; clone_size: NA; d_call: NA; j_call: TRBJ2-7; cdr3_aa: CASGGVRTAPYEQYF; cdr3_nt: TGTGCCAGCGGGGGGGTAAGGACAGCACCCTACGAGCAGTACTTC
v_call: TRBV6-5; clone_size: NA; d_call: TRBD2; j_call: TRBJ2-1; cdr3_aa: CASGGVLNNEQFF; cdr3_nt: TGTGCCAGCGGGGGGGTTCTTAATAATGAGCAGTTCTTC
v_call: TRBV5-5; clone_size: NA; d_call: NA; j_call: TRBJ2-5; cdr3_aa: CASSLPQETQYF; cdr3_nt: TGTGCCAGCAGCTTGCCGCAAGAGACCCAGTACTTC
v_call: TRBV18; clone_size: NA; d_call: NA; j_call: TRBJ1-5; cdr3_aa: CASSPTIDQPQHF; cdr3_nt: TGTGCCAGCTCACCGACAATTGATCAGCCCCAGCATTTT
v_call: TRBV4-2; clone_size: NA; d_call: TRBD2; j_call: TRBJ2-3; cdr3_aa: CASSRNLGGSGGITDTQYF; cdr3_nt: TGTGCCAGCAGCCGGAATCTCGGGGGTAGCGGGGGAATAACAGATACGCAGTATTTT
v_call: TRBV9; clone_size: NA; d_call: TRBD1; j_call: TRBJ2-1; cdr3_aa: CASSLGQGPYNEQFF; cdr3_nt: TGTGCCAGCAGCTTAGGACAGGGTCCCTACAATGAGCAGTTCTTC
v_call: TRBV6-4; clone_size: NA; d_call: TRBD1; j_call: TRBJ2-7; cdr3_aa: CASSQTGEGWEQYF; cdr3_nt: TGTGCCAGCAGCCAGACAGGGGAAGGTTGGGAGCAGTACTTC
v_call: TRBV25-1; clone_size: NA; d_call: TRBD1; j_call: TRBJ1-4; cdr3_aa: CASSERDRGGPSREKLFF; cdr3_nt: TGTGCCAGCAGTGAGCGGGACAGGGGGGGACCGAGTCGCGAAAAACTGTTTTTT
v_call: TRBV2; clone_size: NA; d_call: TRBD1; j_call: TRBJ1-1; cdr3_aa: CASDRVESEAFF; cdr3_nt: TGTGCCAGCGACAGGGTAGAATCTGAAGCTTTCTTT
v_call: TRBV27; clone_size: NA; d_call: NA; j_call: TRBJ2-5; cdr3_aa: CASSLTGDFYQETQYF; cdr3_nt: TGTGCCAGCAGTCTCACAGGGGACTTTTACCAAGAGACCCAGTACTTC
v_call: TRBV7-2; clone_size: NA; d_call: NA; j_call: TRBJ2-7; cdr3_aa: CASSLSHPGGVYEQYF; cdr3_nt: TGTGCCAGCAGCTTATCCCATCCAGGCGGGGTCTACGAGCAGTACTTC
v_call: TRBV9; clone_size: NA; d_call: NA; j_call: TRBJ2-7; cdr3_aa: CASSVELVPYEQYF; cdr3_nt: TGTGCCAGCAGCGTAGAACTAGTCCCCTACGAGCAGTACTTC
v_call: TRBV19; clone_size: NA; d_call: NA; j_call: TRBJ1-4; cdr3_aa: CASDAGWDEKLFF; cdr3_nt: TGTGCCAGTGATGCGGGTTGGGATGAAAAACTGTTTTTT
v_call: TRBV28; clone_size: NA; d_call: NA; j_call: TRBJ1-2; cdr3_aa: CASSLKDRSGGYTF; cdr3_nt: TGTGCCAGCAGTTTGAAGGACAGATCCGGTGGCTACACCTTC
v_call: TRBV7-2; clone_size: NA; d_call: TRBD1; j_call: TRBJ1-1; cdr3_aa: CASSPKGQGANTEAFF; cdr3_nt: TGTGCCAGCAGCCCCAAAGGACAGGGGGCGAACACTGAAGCTTTCTTT
v_call: TRBV28; clone_size: once; d_call: TRBD1; j_call: TRBJ1-3; cdr3_aa: CASSWVTGARNTIYF; cdr3_nt: TGTGCCAGCAGTTGGGTGACAGGGGCGCGAAACACCATATATTTT
v_call: TRBV4-3; clone_size: NA; d_call: NA; j_call: TRBJ1-2; cdr3_aa: CASSQVTGLTHYGYTF; cdr3_nt: TGCGCCAGCAGCCAGGTCACCGGACTAACTCACTATGGCTACACCTTC
v_call: TRBV12-3/TRBV12-4; clone_size: NA; d_call: NA; j_call: TRBJ1-4; cdr3_aa: CASSFTGAKTVF; cdr3_nt: TGTGCCAGCAGTTTTACTGGGGCCAAAACTGTTTTT
v_call: TRBV18; clone_size: NA; d_call: TRBD1; j_call: TRBJ1-5; cdr3_aa: CASGQESGGIPQHF; cdr3_nt: TGTGCCAGCGGTCAGGAGTCAGGGGGCATTCCCCAGCATTTT
v_call: TRBV6-1; clone_size: once; d_call: NA; j_call: TRBJ2-3; cdr3_aa: CASSDDYSTDTQYF; cdr3_nt: TGTGCCAGCAGTGATGACTACAGCACAGATACGCAGTATTTT
v_call: TRBV28; clone_size: NA; d_call: NA; j_call: TRBJ1-1; cdr3_aa: CASTPGGGYTEAFF; cdr3_nt: TGTGCCAGCACCCCCGGCGGTGGGTACACTGAAGCTTTCTTT
v_call: TRBV24-1; clone_size: NA; d_call: NA; j_call: TRBJ2-3; cdr3_aa: CATARGKDTQYF; cdr3_nt: TGTGCCACCGCTAGGGGGAAAGATACGCAGTATTTT
v_call: TRBV11-2; clone_size: NA; d_call: TRBD2; j_call: TRBJ2-1; cdr3_aa: CASSLLLAGANEQFF; cdr3_nt: TGTGCCAGCAGCTTACTACTAGCGGGGGCCAATGAGCAGTTCTTC
v_call: TRBV6-2/TRBV6-3; clone_size: NA; d_call: NA; j_call: TRBJ2-2; cdr3_aa: CASSYGSGSGTGELFF; cdr3_nt: TGTGCCAGCAGTTACGGATCGGGTAGCGGCACCGGGGAGCTGTTTTTT
v_call: TRBV11-2; clone_size: NA; d_call: TRBD2; j_call: TRBJ2-1; cdr3_aa: CASSALQRGGQGEQFF; cdr3_nt: TGTGCCAGCAGCGCTCTTCAGCGGGGGGGCCAGGGTGAGCAGTTCTTC
v_call: TRBV5-1; clone_size: NA; d_call: NA; j_call: TRBJ2-3; cdr3_aa: CASSFDFTDTQYF; cdr3_nt: TGCGCCAGCAGCTTCGACTTCACAGATACGCAGTATTTT
v_call: TRBV28; clone_size: NA; d_call: NA; j_call: TRBJ1-2; cdr3_aa: CASSLVQGWGYGYTF; cdr3_nt: TGTGCCAGCAGTTTAGTCCAGGGGTGGGGCTATGGCTACACCTTC
v_call: TRBV4-2; clone_size: NA; d_call: TRBD1; j_call: TRBJ1-1; cdr3_aa: CASSQEKTGGSRVTEAFF; cdr3_nt: TGTGCCAGCAGCCAAGAAAAAACAGGGGGGAGCCGGGTCACTGAAGCTTTCTTT
v_call: TRBV2; clone_size: NA; d_call: TRBD2; j_call: TRBJ2-7; cdr3_aa: CASGRESYEQYF; cdr3_nt: TGTGCCAGCGGGCGGGAGAGCTACGAGCAGTACTTC
v_call: TRBV28; clone_size: NA; d_call: TRBD2; j_call: TRBJ2-7; cdr3_aa: CASSQGGRTYEQYF; cdr3_nt: TGTGCCAGCAGCCAGGGCGGGAGAACCTACGAGCAGTACTTC
v_call: TRBV7-2; clone_size: once; d_call: TRBD2; j_call: TRBJ2-3; cdr3_aa: CASSLGRGGVTDTQYF; cdr3_nt: TGTGCCAGCAGCTTAGGTCGCGGGGGGGTCACAGATACGCAGTATTTT
v_call: TRBV9; clone_size: NA; d_call: TRBD2; j_call: TRBJ2-3; cdr3_aa: CASSVSTSGGVAGTDTQYF; cdr3_nt: TGTGCCAGCAGCGTATCGACTAGCGGGGGGGTAGCCGGCACAGATACGCAGTATTTT
v_call: TRBV29-1; clone_size: NA; d_call: NA; j_call: TRBJ2-2; cdr3_aa: CSVANDRHTGELFF; cdr3_nt: TGCAGCGTAGCAAACGACAGACACACCGGGGAGCTGTTTTTT
v_call: TRBV6-5; clone_size: NA; d_call: TRBD1; j_call: TRBJ1-2; cdr3_aa: CASSRQGVGGYTF; cdr3_nt: TGTGCCAGCTCCCGGCAGGGGGTAGGGGGCTACACCTTC
v_call: TRBV9; clone_size: NA; d_call: NA; j_call: TRBJ2-2; cdr3_aa: CATTPIPGSGELFF; cdr3_nt: TGTGCCACCACCCCGATTCCCGGGTCCGGGGAGCTGTTTTTT
v_call: TRBV29-1; clone_size: NA; d_call: TRBD1; j_call: TRBJ1-2; cdr3_aa: CSVEDRAQAGYTF; cdr3_nt: TGCAGCGTCGAGGACAGGGCCCAGGCCGGCTACACCTTC
v_call: TRBV5-4; clone_size: NA; d_call: NA; j_call: TRBJ1-1; cdr3_aa: CASSSRVSNTEAFF; cdr3_nt: TGTGCCAGCAGCTCCAGGGTTTCGAACACTGAAGCTTTCTTT
v_call: TRBV7-9; clone_size: NA; d_call: TRBD1; j_call: TRBJ1-4; cdr3_aa: CASTDRGQPNEKLFF; cdr3_nt: TGTGCCAGCACAGACAGGGGGCAGCCTAATGAAAAACTGTTTTTT
v_call: TRBV5-1; clone_size: NA; d_call: NA; j_call: TRBJ2-5; cdr3_aa: CASSLDRGTQYF; cdr3_nt: TGCGCCAGCAGCTTGGATAGGGGGACCCAGTACTTC
v_call: TRBV28; clone_size: NA; d_call: NA; j_call: TRBJ2-1; cdr3_aa: CASSLANLYNEQFF; cdr3_nt: TGTGCCAGCAGTTTAGCTAATCTGTACAATGAGCAGTTCTTC
v_call: TRBV6-5; clone_size: NA; d_call: TRBD1; j_call: TRBJ1-3; cdr3_aa: CASRGQVPGNTIYF; cdr3_nt: TGTGCCAGCAGGGGACAGGTCCCTGGAAACACCATATATTTT
v_call: TRBV7-8; clone_size: NA; d_call: NA; j_call: TRBJ1-2; cdr3_aa: CASSLTRANYGYTF; cdr3_nt: TGTGCCAGCAGCCTTACTAGGGCTAACTATGGCTACACCTTC
v_call: TRBV2; clone_size: few; d_call: TRBD1; j_call: TRBJ1-5; cdr3_aa: CASSESTGGIQPQHF; cdr3_nt: TGTGCCAGCAGTGAATCGACAGGGGGGATTCAGCCCCAGCATTTT
v_call: TRBV9; clone_size: NA; d_call: TRBD2; j_call: TRBJ2-3; cdr3_aa: CASSAPDWTGGGPDTQYF; cdr3_nt: TGTGCCAGCAGCGCCCCTGACTGGACGGGGGGGGGCCCAGATACGCAGTATTTT
v_call: TRBV19; clone_size: NA; d_call: NA; j_call: TRBJ2-2; cdr3_aa: CASSITGNTGELFF; cdr3_nt: TGTGCCAGTAGTATTACCGGGAACACCGGGGAGCTGTTTTTT
v_call: TRBV5-4; clone_size: NA; d_call: TRBD2; j_call: TRBJ2-1; cdr3_aa: CASSVVAGEQFF; cdr3_nt: TGTGCCAGCAGCGTCGTAGCGGGTGAGCAGTTCTTC
v_call: TRBV19; clone_size: NA; d_call: NA; j_call: TRBJ1-3; cdr3_aa: CASSPTPYSGNTIYF; cdr3_nt: TGTGCCAGTAGCCCGACACCGTACTCTGGAAACACCATATATTTT
v_call: TRBV27; clone_size: NA; d_call: TRBD1; j_call: TRBJ2-7; cdr3_aa: CASSPIGTGAYEQYF; cdr3_nt: TGTGCCAGCAGTCCGATCGGGACAGGGGCCTACGAGCAGTACTTC
v_call: TRBV9; clone_size: once; d_call: NA; j_call: TRBJ1-3; cdr3_aa: CASSVADSSPGNTIYF; cdr3_nt: TGTGCCAGCAGCGTAGCTGACAGTTCGCCTGGAAACACCATATATTTT
v_call: TRBV29-1; clone_size: once; d_call: TRBD2; j_call: TRBJ2-3; cdr3_aa: CSFPRGVSTDTQYF; cdr3_nt: TGCAGCTTCCCTCGGGGGGTCAGCACAGATACGCAGTATTTT
v_call: TRBV15; clone_size: NA; d_call: NA; j_call: TRBJ1-4; cdr3_aa: CATSPRGLSEKLFF; cdr3_nt: TGTGCCACCAGTCCGAGGGGGTTAAGTGAAAAACTGTTTTTT
v_call: TRBV6-5; clone_size: NA; d_call: NA; j_call: TRBJ1-2; cdr3_aa: CASSYSREEDGYTF; cdr3_nt: TGTGCCAGCAGTTACTCGAGGGAGGAGGATGGCTACACCTTC